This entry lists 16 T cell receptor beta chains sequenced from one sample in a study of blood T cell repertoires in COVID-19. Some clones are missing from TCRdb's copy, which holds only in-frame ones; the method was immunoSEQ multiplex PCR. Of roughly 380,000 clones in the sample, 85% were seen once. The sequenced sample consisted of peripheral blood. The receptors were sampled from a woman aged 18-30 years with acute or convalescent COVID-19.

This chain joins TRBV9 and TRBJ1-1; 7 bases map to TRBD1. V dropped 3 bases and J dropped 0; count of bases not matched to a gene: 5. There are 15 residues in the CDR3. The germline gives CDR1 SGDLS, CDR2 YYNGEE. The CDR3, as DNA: TGTGCCAGCAGCGCCGGGGACAGCCTGAACACTGAAGCTTTCTTT. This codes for CASSAGDSLNTEAFF.

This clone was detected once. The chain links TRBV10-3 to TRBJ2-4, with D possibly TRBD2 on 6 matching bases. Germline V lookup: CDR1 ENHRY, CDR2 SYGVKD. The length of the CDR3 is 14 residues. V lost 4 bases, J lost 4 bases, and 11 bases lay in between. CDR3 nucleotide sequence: TGTGCCATCAGTGGGGACTTTGGTAAAAACATTCAGTACTTC. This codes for CAISGDFGKNIQYF.

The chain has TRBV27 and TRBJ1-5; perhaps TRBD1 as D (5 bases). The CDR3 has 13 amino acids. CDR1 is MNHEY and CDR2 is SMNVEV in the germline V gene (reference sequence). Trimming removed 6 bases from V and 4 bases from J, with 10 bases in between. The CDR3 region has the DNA TGTGCCAGCAGCCGACAGCTGAATCAGCCCCAGCATTTT. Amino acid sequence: CASSRQLNQPQHF.

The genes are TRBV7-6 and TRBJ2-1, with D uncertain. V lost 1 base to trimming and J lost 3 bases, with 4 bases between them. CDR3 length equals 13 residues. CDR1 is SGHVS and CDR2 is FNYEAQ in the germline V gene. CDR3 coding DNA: TGTGCCAGCAGCTTAGTTATCTACAATGAGCAGTTCTTC. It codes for CASSLVIYNEQFF.

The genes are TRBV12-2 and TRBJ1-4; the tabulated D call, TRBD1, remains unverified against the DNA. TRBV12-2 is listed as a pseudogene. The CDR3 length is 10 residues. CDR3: CASRLEWLSF. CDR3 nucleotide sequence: TGTGCAAGTCGCTTAGAATGGCTGTCTTTT.

The CDR3: CASSFRGGQGQGEAFF. The CDR3 bases are TGTGCCAGCAGCTTCCGTGGTGGACAGGGGCAAGGTGAAGCTTTCTTT. V and J are TRBV5-5 and TRBJ1-1, with TRBD1 matching over 9 bases. This CDR3 comprises 16 residues. From germline, CDR1 is SGHKS and CDR2 YYEKEE (reference sequence). J lost 7 bases, V lost 2 bases, and 12 bases had no gene match. Filled out from reference TRBV5-5 and TRBJ1-1, the complete variable domain reads DAGVTQSPTHLIKTRGQQVTLRCSPISGHKSVSWYQQVLGQGPQFIFQYYEKEERGRGNFPDRFSARQFPNYSSELNVNALLLGDSALYLCASSFRGGQGQGEAFFGQGTRLTVV.

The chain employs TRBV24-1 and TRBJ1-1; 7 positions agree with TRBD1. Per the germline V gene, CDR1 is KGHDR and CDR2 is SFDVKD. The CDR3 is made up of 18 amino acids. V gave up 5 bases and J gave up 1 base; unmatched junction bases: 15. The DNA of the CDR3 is TGTGCCACCAGTGGGGCCACAGGGGCGCAAGGCCAGAACACTGAAGCTTTCTTT. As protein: CATSGATGAQGQNTEAFF.

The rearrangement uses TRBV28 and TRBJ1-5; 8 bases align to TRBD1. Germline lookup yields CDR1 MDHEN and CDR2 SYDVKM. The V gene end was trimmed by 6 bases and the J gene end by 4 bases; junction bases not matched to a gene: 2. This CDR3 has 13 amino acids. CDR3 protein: CASSTGGNQPQHF. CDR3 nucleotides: TGTGCCAGCAGCACAGGGGGAAATCAGCCCCAGCATTTT.

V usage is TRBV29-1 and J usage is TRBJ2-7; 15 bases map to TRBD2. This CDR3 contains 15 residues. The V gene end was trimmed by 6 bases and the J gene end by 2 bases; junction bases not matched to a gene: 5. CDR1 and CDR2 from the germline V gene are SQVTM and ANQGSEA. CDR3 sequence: CSVGTSGRPPYEQYF. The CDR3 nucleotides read TGCAGCGTCGGGACTAGCGGGAGGCCCCCCTACGAGCAGTACTTC.

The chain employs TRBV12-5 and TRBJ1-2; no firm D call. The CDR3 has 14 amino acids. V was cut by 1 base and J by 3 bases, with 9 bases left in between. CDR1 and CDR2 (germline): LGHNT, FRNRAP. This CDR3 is CASGLAGLHYGYTF. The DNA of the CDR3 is TGTGCTAGTGGTTTGGCCGGGTTACACTATGGCTACACCTTC.

CDR3 protein: CASSQRTVGDEKLFF. DNA for the CDR3: TGCGCCAGCAGCCAACGGACAGTAGGGGATGAAAAACTGTTTTTT. The chain is built from TRBV4-1 and TRBJ1-4, with D tentatively TRBD1 (6 bases). This CDR3 has 15 residues. Looked up from germline, CDR1 is MGHRA and CDR2 is YSYEKL. Trimming shortened V by 2 bases and J by 6 bases, and 13 bases separated the two germline ends.

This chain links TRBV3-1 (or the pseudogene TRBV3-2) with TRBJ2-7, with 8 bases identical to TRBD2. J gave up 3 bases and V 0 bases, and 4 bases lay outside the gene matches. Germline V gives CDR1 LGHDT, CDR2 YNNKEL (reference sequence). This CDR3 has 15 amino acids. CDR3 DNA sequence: TGTGCCAGCAGCCAAGAGGGGACTAGTATCTACGAGCAGTACTTC. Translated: CASSQEGTSIYEQYF.

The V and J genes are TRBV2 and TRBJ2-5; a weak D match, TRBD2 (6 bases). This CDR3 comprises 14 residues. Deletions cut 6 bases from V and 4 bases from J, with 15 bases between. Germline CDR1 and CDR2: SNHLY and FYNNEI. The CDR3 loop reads CASRGRWLLETQYF. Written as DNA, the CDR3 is TGTGCCAGCAGGGGGAGGTGGCTCCTAGAGACCCAGTACTTC.

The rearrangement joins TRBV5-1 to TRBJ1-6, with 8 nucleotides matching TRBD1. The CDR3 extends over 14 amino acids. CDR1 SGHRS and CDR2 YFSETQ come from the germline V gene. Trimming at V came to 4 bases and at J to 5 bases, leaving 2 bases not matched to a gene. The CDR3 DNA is TGCGCCAGCAGCCCGGGACAGGATAATTCACCCCTCCACTTT. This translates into CASSPGQDNSPLHF.

The CDR3 DNA reads as TGCGCCAGCAGCCAAGATGGGGCAAGGAGGGCTGAAGCTTTCTTT. It is translated as CASSQDGARRAEAFF. The gene calls are TRBV4-1 and TRBJ1-1; a weak D match, TRBD1 (5 bases). V lost 0 bases and J 6 bases, leaving 14 bases between the germline ends. The CDR3 is 15 amino acids. CDR1 and CDR2 (germline): MGHRA, YSYEKL.

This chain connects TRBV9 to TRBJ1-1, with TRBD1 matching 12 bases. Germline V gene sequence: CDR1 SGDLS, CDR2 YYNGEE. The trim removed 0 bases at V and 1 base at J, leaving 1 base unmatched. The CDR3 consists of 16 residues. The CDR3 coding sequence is TGTGCCAGCAGCGTAGCGGGACAGGGGGCGAACACTGAAGCTTTCTTT. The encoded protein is CASSVAGQGANTEAFF.